Many counts were recorded for the clone carrying this TCR beta chain. Its antigen is not identified. Germline loops: CDR1 MDHEN, CDR2 SYDVKM. The CDR3 is made up of 12 amino acids. The ends were cut back, 7 bases at V and 5 bases at J, with 9 bases in the middle. The time point was: persistent/refractory GD, antithyroid drugs over 5 years with positive TRAb. Generation of the TCR library employed RNA extracted from PBMCs. A peripheral blood sample, around 8.5 milliliters in volume, was drawn into EDTA tubes. Building the TCR beta libraries relied on iRepertoire HTBI primers, and CDR3 regions underwent Arm-PCR. TCRdb itself ran the multiplex PCR reads through MiXCR, one entry per CDR3 protein. The table includes about 430,000 distinct CDR3 sequences, 21% detected once. The sample belongs to a study of regulatory T cells in long-lasting Graves disease. Study observations and caveats: The analysis examined peripheral blood only and excluded thyroid tissue.

The source of this sequence is a female donor with Graves disease. The material was peripheral blood mononuclear cells (PBMCs), obtained when the disease was refractory, from a patient treated with antithyroid drugs. The chain employs TRBV28 and TRBJ1-5; D remains ambiguous. The CDR3 nucleotides are TGTGCCAGCACTTTCGGGGATCAGCCCCAGCATTTT. It specifies CASTFGDQPQHF.